The clone carrying this T cell receptor (beta chain) was counted only a few times. A single record per CDR3 protein comes from TCRdb applying MiXCR to the RT-PCR reads. Of hundreds of thousands of distinct CDR3 sequences detected, 14% appear once; the ten largest clones hold around 3.3%. The V end was cut by 7 bases, the J end by 2 bases, with 15 bases between. Germline assignment: CDR1 MDHEN and CDR2 SYDVKM. CDR3 size: 14 residues. The V gene is TRBV28, the J gene TRBJ2-7; D uncertain. This TCR came from a female donor in good health, serving as a healthy control. What was sequenced was memory CD4+ T cells from blood. The CDR3 nucleotides read TGTGCCAGCACCCTGGTCGATAGGGCCTACGAGCAGTACTTC. Translation: CASTLVDRAYEQYF.